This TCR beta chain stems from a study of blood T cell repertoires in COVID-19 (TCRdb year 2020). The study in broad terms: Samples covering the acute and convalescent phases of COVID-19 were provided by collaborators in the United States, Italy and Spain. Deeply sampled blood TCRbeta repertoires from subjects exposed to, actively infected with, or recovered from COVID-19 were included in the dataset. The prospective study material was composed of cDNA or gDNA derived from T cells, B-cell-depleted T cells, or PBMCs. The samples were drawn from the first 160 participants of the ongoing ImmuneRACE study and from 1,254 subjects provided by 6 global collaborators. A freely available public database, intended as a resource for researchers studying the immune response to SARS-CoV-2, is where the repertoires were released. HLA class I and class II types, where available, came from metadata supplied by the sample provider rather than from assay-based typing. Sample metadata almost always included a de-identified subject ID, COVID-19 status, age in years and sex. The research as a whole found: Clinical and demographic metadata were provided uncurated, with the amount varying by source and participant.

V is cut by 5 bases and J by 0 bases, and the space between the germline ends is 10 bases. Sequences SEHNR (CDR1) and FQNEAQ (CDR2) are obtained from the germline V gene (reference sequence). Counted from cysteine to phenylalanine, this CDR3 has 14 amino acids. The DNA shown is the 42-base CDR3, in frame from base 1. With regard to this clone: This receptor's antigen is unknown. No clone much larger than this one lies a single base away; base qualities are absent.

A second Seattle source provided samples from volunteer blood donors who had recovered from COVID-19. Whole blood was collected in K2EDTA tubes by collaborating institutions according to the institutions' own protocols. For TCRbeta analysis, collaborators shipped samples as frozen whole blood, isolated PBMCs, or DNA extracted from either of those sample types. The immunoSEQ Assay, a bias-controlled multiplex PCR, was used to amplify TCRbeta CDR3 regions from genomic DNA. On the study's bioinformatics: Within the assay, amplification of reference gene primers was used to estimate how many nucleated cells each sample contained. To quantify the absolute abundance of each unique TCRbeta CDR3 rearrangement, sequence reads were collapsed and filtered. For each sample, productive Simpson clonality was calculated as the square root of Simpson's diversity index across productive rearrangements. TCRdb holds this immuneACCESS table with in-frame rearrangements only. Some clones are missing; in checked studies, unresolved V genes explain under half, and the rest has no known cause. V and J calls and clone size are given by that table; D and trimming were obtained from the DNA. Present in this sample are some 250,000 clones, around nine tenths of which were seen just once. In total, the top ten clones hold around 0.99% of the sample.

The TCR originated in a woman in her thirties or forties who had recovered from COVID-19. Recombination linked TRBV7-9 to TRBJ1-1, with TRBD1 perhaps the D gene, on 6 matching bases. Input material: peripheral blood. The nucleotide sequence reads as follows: TGTGCCAGCAGCACGCGACAGGTGAACACTGAAGCTTTCTTT. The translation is CASSTRQVNTEAFF.